A single sample is the source of the 9 T cell receptor beta chains below, sequenced in a study of radiotherapy plus CTLA-4 blockade in lung cancer (dated by TCRdb to 2016 to 2018). The method was the immunoSEQ multiplex PCR assay. Imported from immuneACCESS, the table was reduced by TCRdb to in-frame sequences with V and J called. These copies leave out some clones; in studies compared against another copy, an unresolved V gene accounts for under half, and the cause of the remainder is not known. The sample table holds about 98,000 clones, of which 75% to 85% were seen once. The top ten clonotypes cover 3% to 3.5% of the sample. Sequences were derived from peripheral blood, sampled from a patient treated with radiotherapy plus ipilimumab. These receptors were taken from a human donor with non-small cell lung cancer who had a partial response to radiotherapy plus ipilimumab.

J is TRBJ1-2 and V is TRBV18; maybe TRBD1 (5 bases). This CDR3 contains 13 residues. The V end lost 3 bases, the J end lost 10 bases, and 15 bases lay between the germline ends. Germline CDR1 KGHSH, CDR2 LQKENI. The CDR3, as DNA: TGTGCCAGCTCACCGCAGACAGCCCGTGACTACACCTTC. It is translated as CASSPQTARDYTF.

The chain combines TRBV2 with TRBJ2-3, with D perhaps matching TRBD2 (6 bases). The V end lost 6 bases, the J end lost 3 bases, and 10 bases lay between the germline ends. CDR1 and CDR2 from the germline V gene are SNHLY and FYNNEI. This CDR3 is 13 amino acids long. CDR3 region: CASRRGQTDTQYF. Written as DNA, the CDR3 is TGTGCCAGCAGGCGGGGTCAGACAGATACGCAGTATTTT.

This clone was observed a few times. The rearrangement uses TRBV5-1 and TRBJ2-1; TRBD2 matches 12 bases. CDR3 length: 16 residues. V lost 1 base, J lost 4 bases, and 3 bases stayed unmatched. Per the germline V gene, CDR1 is SGHRS and CDR2 is YFSETQ. CDR3 in DNA: TGCGCCAGCAGCTTGACTAGCGGGGGGACTTACAATGAGCAGTTCTTC. It encodes CASSLTSGGTYNEQFF. The whole variable domain, filled in from reference TRBV5-1 and TRBJ2-1, reads KAGVTQTPRYLIKTRGQQVTLSCSPISGHRSVSWYQQTPGQGLQFLFEYFSETQRNKGNFPGRFSGRQFSNSRSEMNVSTLELGDSALYLCASSLTSGGTYNEQFFGPGTRLTVL.

The sample holds one count of this clone. The chain has TRBV28 and TRBJ2-1; 10 bases fit TRBD2. This CDR3 has 14 amino acids. The ends lost 8 bases at V and 7 bases at J; junction bases unmatched: 8. CDR1 and CDR2 from the germline V gene are MDHEN and SYDVKM. The CDR3 DNA reads TGTGCCAGCGTCAGGGCTAGCGGGAGAAATGAGCAGTTCTTC. This gives the protein CASVRASGRNEQFF.

This chain links TRBV5-1 with TRBJ2-7; D call uncertain. Per germline, CDR1 SGHRS and CDR2 YFSETQ. V was clipped by 0 bases and J by 0 bases, with 10 bases between them. The CDR3 has 15 residues. CDR3 amino acids: CASSLAPQSSYEQYF. For the CDR3, the DNA is TGCGCCAGCAGCTTGGCCCCACAAAGCTCCTACGAGCAGTACTTC.

The chain employs TRBV6-6 and TRBJ2-2; D is uncertain. CDR1 is MNHNY and CDR2 is SVGAGI in the germline V gene (reference sequence). This CDR3 is built from 13 residues. V lost 5 bases and J 2 bases, leaving 6 bases between the germline ends. CDR3 sequence (DNA): TGTGCCAGCAGTCCCCTAAACACCGGGGAGCTGTTTTTT. Translated: CASSPLNTGELFF.

In regard to this clone: Distinct nucleotide sequences in the sample also encode this CDR3. The chain uses TRBV30 and TRBJ1-5; tentatively, D is TRBD1 (6 bases). The germline CDR1 and CDR2 sequences are GTSNPN and SVGIG (reference sequence). CDR3 length: 13 amino acids. With 5 bases removed from V and 4 bases from J, the gap between germline ends came to 12 bases. For the CDR3, the DNA is TGTGCCTGGGCCGACAGGAATAATCAGCCCCAGCATTTT. This gives the protein CAWADRNNQPQHF. Using reference TRBV30 and TRBJ1-5 for the parts outside the CDR3, the full variable domain is SQTIHQWPATLVQPVGSPLSLECTVEGTSNPNLYWYRQAAGRGLQLLFYSVGIGQISSEVPQNLSASRPQDRQFILSSKKLLLSDSGFYLCAWADRNNQPQHFGDGTRLSIL.

The rearrangement joins TRBV11-3 to TRBJ2-1; 9 nucleotides line up with TRBD2. Germline V gene lookup returns CDR1 SGHNT and CDR2 YENEEA. CDR3 length: 15 residues. CDR3 in DNA: TGTCCGGGGCTAGCGGGATTGGGTACTTACAATGAGCAGTTCTTC. The encoded protein is CPGLAGLGTYNEQFF.

The chain links TRBV7-9 to TRBJ2-5; TRBD1 matches at 8 bases. J gave up 1 base and V 5 bases, and 3 bases lay outside the gene matches. From germline, CDR1 is SEHNR and CDR2 FQNEAQ (reference sequence). The CDR3 contains 14 residues. CDR3 sequence reads: CASSTGQGQETQYF. CDR3 DNA: TGTGCCAGCAGCACCGGACAGGGCCAAGAGACCCAGTACTTC.